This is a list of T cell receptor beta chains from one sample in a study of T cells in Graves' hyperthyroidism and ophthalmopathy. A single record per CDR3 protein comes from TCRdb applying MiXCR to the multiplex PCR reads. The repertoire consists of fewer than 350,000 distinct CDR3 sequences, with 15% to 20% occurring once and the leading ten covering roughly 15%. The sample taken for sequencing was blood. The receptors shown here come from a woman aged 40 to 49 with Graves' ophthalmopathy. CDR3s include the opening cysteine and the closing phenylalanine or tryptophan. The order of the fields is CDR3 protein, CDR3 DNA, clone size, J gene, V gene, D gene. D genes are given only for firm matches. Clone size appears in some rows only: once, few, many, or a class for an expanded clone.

CDR3: CASSFKTGSYGYTF
DNA: TGTGCCAGCAGTTTCAAGACAGGGTCGTATGGCTACACCTTC
size: -
J: TRBJ1-2
V: TRBV28
D: TRBD1

CDR3: CASRTSGRGYEQYF
DNA: TGTGCCAGCAGAACTAGCGGGAGGGGTTACGAGCAGTACTTC
size: many
J: TRBJ2-7
V: TRBV6-2/TRBV6-3
D: TRBD2

CDR3: CASSEAKGATEAFF
DNA: TGTGCCAGCAGTGAAGCTAAGGGGGCTACTGAAGCTTTCTTT
size: few
J: TRBJ1-1
V: TRBV2
D: TRBD1

CDR3: CASSKPNWAVSGANVLTF
DNA: TGTGCCAGCAGTAAACCCAACTGGGCCGTCTCTGGGGCCAACGTCCTGACTTTC
size: -
J: TRBJ2-6
V: TRBV6-1
D: -

CDR3: CASSLELGQETQYF
DNA: TGTGCCAGCAGCTTAGAGCTTGGCCAAGAGACCCAGTACTTC
size: -
J: TRBJ2-5
V: TRBV7-9
D: -

CDR3: CASSLLGGLESQYF
DNA: TGTGCCAGCAGTTTATTGGGGGGATTAGAGTCCCAGTACTTC
size: many
J: TRBJ2-5
V: TRBV28
D: -

CDR3: CASSSGTVGEAFF
DNA: TGTGCCAGTAGTTCTGGGACAGTAGGTGAAGCTTTCTTT
size: many
J: TRBJ1-1
V: TRBV19
D: TRBD1

CDR3: CASSASGTYEQYF
DNA: TGTGCCAGCAGTGCAAGCGGAACCTACGAGCAGTACTTC
size: -
J: TRBJ2-7
V: TRBV6-1
D: -

CDR3: CASSPYGGGSTDTQYF
DNA: TGTGCCAGCAGTCCCTATGGGGGAGGAAGCACAGATACGCAGTATTTT
size: many
J: TRBJ2-3
V: TRBV28
D: -

CDR3: CASSEERGNYNEQFF
DNA: TGTGCCAGCAGTGAAGAGAGGGGTAACTACAATGAGCAGTTCTTC
size: many
J: TRBJ2-1
V: TRBV2
D: -

CDR3: CASSAPGQVLKGYTF
DNA: TGTGCCAGCAGTGCCCCGGGACAGGTGCTCAAAGGCTACACCTTC
size: -
J: TRBJ1-2
V: TRBV25-1
D: TRBD1

CDR3: CAWTTDGENSPLHF
DNA: TGTGCCTGGACGACAGACGGAGAAAATTCACCCCTCCACTTT
size: -
J: TRBJ1-6
V: TRBV30
D: -